This TCR beta chain was sequenced during a study of CD4 T cells in relation to SARS-CoV-2 and coronaviruses. TCRdb's copy holds only in-frame clones and misses some; the assay was immunoSEQ multiplex PCR. The table includes some 38,000 clones, around four fifths detected once. This clone was detected only a few times. What it recognizes is unknown. V was trimmed by 4 bases and J by 8 bases, leaving 18 bases between them. The length of the CDR3 is 16 residues. Germline-derived CDR1 and CDR2 are LGHDT and YNNKEL (reference sequence). The receptor's source is an adult with COVID-19. The sample taken for sequencing was memory CD4+ T cells from PBMCs, cultured in vitro. The chain is built from TRBV3-1 (or the pseudogene TRBV3-2) and TRBJ1-6; D perhaps matches TRBD1 (5 bases). CDR3 protein: CASSPTGGVGDSPLHF. CDR3 DNA sequence: TGTGCCAGCAGCCCTACAGGTGGAGTGGGGGATTCACCCCTCCACTTT.